The entry below describes one T cell receptor (beta chain). The table lists this clonotype with many counts. This clone's antigen is unknown. Per-base qualities were not stored, and no clone one base away is much larger. This sample is drawn from a study of Graves' ophthalmopathy and Graves' hyperthyroidism (dated by TCRdb to between 2018 and 2020). Looking at the study overall: Peripheral blood was collected at initial diagnosis, before any treatment. The study used signatures of the TCR beta repertoire to tell Graves' ophthalmopathy apart from Graves' hyperthyroidism and to predict which patients would progress to ophthalmopathy. In total, 120 to 150 blood samples were TCR-sequenced: 40 to 45 ophthalmopathy, 75 hyperthyroidism and approximately 17 hyperthyroidism-to-ophthalmopathy patients. To explore V-J signatures that separate ophthalmopathy from hyperthyroidism, a discovery set of about a hundred patients was enrolled, consisting of 40 to 45 with ophthalmopathy and some 56 with stable hyperthyroidism. The independent validation cohort included 18 to 20 hyperthyroidism patients plus 17 patients who later progressed from hyperthyroidism to ophthalmopathy. In roughly six hyperthyroidism patients, the T-cell repertoires found in thyroid tissue were compared with those found in blood. After sampling, hyperthyroidism patients received methimazole starting at 30 mg daily, and ophthalmopathy patients received high-dose intravenous methylprednisolone. For training and testing, the approximately 92 patients in the discovery cohort were randomly divided in a 7:3 ratio. Here is what the overall study found, with its caveats: The 13-signature model separated ophthalmopathy from stable hyperthyroidism with 85% to 90% sensitivity and 81.08% specificity in cross-validation, and 80%/75% in the test set. Among expanded thyroid clonotypes with frequency above 0.001, most also showed up in blood, which suggests that blood repertoires may reflect the thyroid immune response. In validation, the model predicted ophthalmopathy progression with over 60% sensitivity and about 73% specificity; around twelve predicted patients were CT-confirmed with GO in a median of around 6.5 months. Sample size was not predetermined statistically, and investigators were not blinded to group allocation.

Hyperthyroidism was considered stable if no progression to ophthalmopathy occurred within 18 months of follow-up. The hyperthyroidism patients were 18 to 65 years old and newly diagnosed, with a disease duration of less than 2 months. Patients with other autoimmune diseases, uncontrolled infections, pregnancy or lactation were excluded. Diagnosis relied on clinical symptoms, serum thyroxine, TRAb, thyroid ultrasound and orbital computed tomography. PBMCs were isolated from 10 ml of fresh peripheral blood by Ficoll-Paque density gradient centrifugation. Trizol reagent was used to extract the total RNA, and its quality was then checked on an Agilent 2100 Bioanalyzer. Relative to germline, V is 6 bases shorter and J is 7 bases shorter, with 10 bases between their ends. CDR1 and CDR2 are read off the germline V gene as SNHLY and FYNNEI. The CDR3, cysteine through phenylalanine, is 11 amino acids long. Only the CDR3 DNA stays, 33 bases, in frame from base 1.

For repertoire sequencing, TCR beta CDR3 regions were amplified from RNA transcripts. The first round was an RT-PCR using HTBI primers with the Qiagen OneStep RT-PCR kit, and this first round was followed by a second-round multiplex PCR, then size selection and purification. Libraries were sequenced paired-end with 100 bp reads on an Illumina HiSeq2000. For the original study's pipeline: SOAPnuke was used to process the reads, removing any read that contained adapters or uncalled bases, had a mean Phred below 15, or lacked an exact match to the constant primer or identifier. COPE v1.2.5 was used to merge high-quality paired reads. Each unique nucleotide sequence was treated as a clonotype, and MiTCR v1.1 was used to align the clonotypes to the IMGT TRB V, D and J references. Only V-J combinations with frequency above 0.0001 were analysed, covering about 99% of repertoires. For each V-J combination, a TCR clonal expansion and chaos score was defined as F50 clonal expansion divided by the chaos observed in the TCRdist matrix. Features were reduced by Welch's t-statistics and random forest to 10 to 15 V-J combinations, which fed a naive Bayes classifier. The Morisita-Horn index was used to measure how similar the thyroid and blood repertoires were. TCRdb trimmed public reads at Q25 via fastp, called clones via MiXCR and kept in-frame beta chains. Under each unique CDR3 protein, matching rows form one entry showing the most common genes and DNA. The V and J calls and clone size are TCRdb's, not the authors'. The sample table lists hundreds of thousands of distinct CDR3 sequences, under 25% of them with a count of one. Jointly, the top ten make up around 3.1% of the sample.

The V and J genes are TRBV2 and TRBJ2-7, with a tentative D gene TRBD2 over 5 matching bases. The receptor was isolated from a woman aged 18-29 years with stable Graves' hyperthyroidism. Donor details come from another sample of the same person, matched by shared clones. Material: peripheral blood. The DNA sequence reads TGTGCCAGCAGGGAGGAGGTAGAGCAGTACTTC. Translated, it reads CASREEVEQYF.